Below are 28 T cell receptor beta chains sequenced from a single sample in a study of blood T cell repertoires in COVID-19. Some clones are missing from TCRdb's copy, which holds only in-frame ones; the method was immunoSEQ multiplex PCR. The table lists about 150,000 clones, about 80% of them singletons. Sequencing was done on a sample of PBMCs or T cells enriched from blood (not recorded which). These receptors all come from a man aged 50 to 60 who had recovered from COVID-19.

The chain is built from TRBV12-3 or TRBV12-4 and TRBJ2-7; D is perhaps TRBD1 (6 bases). CDR3 length equals 13 residues. V was trimmed by 6 bases and J by 2 bases, leaving 11 bases between them. CDR3 loop: CASSPQGTYEQYF. The CDR3 nucleotides read TGTGCCAGCAGCCCACAGGGAACCTACGAGCAGTACTTC.

This clone was detected once. This chain connects TRBV2 to TRBJ1-3; D is unclear. Trimming took off 0 bases at V and 4 bases at J, with 7 bases between the two ends. The germline gives CDR1 SNHLY, CDR2 FYNNEI. This CDR3 comprises 14 residues. CDR3 sequence: CASSEAGPGNTIYF. The CDR3 DNA reads as TGTGCCAGCAGTGAAGCTGGGCCCGGAAACACCATATATTTT.

This clone was counted a single time. This sequence joins TRBV2 and TRBJ1-5; D might be TRBD1 (6 bases). Germline V lookup: CDR1 SNHLY, CDR2 FYNNEI. This CDR3 spans 13 amino acids. Trimming stripped 8 bases from V and 3 bases from J, with 11 bases between. This CDR3 is CASEGGSNQPQHF. CDR3 nucleotide sequence: TGTGCCAGCGAGGGGGGGTCCAATCAGCCCCAGCATTTT.

The CDR3 here is CASRPAGAKNIQYF. The CDR3, as DNA: TGTGCCAGCAGGCCAGCGGGGGCCAAAAACATTCAGTACTTC. V usage is TRBV3-1 (or the pseudogene TRBV3-2) and J usage is TRBJ2-4; 7 nucleotides align to TRBD2. Germline V gene data show CDR1 as LGHDT and CDR2 as YNNKEL (reference sequence). The CDR3 consists of 14 residues. The ends lost 6 bases at V and 1 base at J; junction bases unmatched: 3.

The V call is TRBV10-3, the J call TRBJ1-4, with 9 positions matching TRBD1. Looked up from germline, CDR1 is ENHRY and CDR2 is SYGVKD. This CDR3 is built from 14 residues. Germline trimming cut 3 bases from V and 6 bases from J; bases unmatched to any gene: 2. The CDR3 here is CAISDGTGHEKLFF. The CDR3, as DNA: TGTGCCATCAGTGATGGGACAGGGCATGAAAAACTGTTTTTT.

CDR3: CASSYSIGGAGYTF. CDR3 DNA sequence: TGTGCCAGCAGTTACTCGATAGGTGGGGCTGGCTACACCTTC. This chain uses TRBV6-5 with TRBJ1-2, with D maybe TRBD1 (5 bases). V shed 0 bases and J shed 7 bases, with 12 bases lying between them. The CDR3 is 14 amino acids. From germline, CDR1 is MNHEY and CDR2 SVGAGI.

This clone has only one observation. The rearrangement joins TRBV18 to TRBJ2-1; 10 nucleotides match TRBD1. V shed 3 bases and J 5 bases; nucleotides not matched to a gene: 13. Germline V lookup: CDR1 KGHSH, CDR2 LQKENI. The CDR3 runs to 18 residues. CDR3 region: CASSPYRQGARGNNEQFF. As DNA, the CDR3 is TGTGCCAGCTCACCCTACAGACAGGGGGCGCGGGGGAACAATGAGCAGTTCTTC.

V usage is TRBV5-5 and J usage is TRBJ1-5, with a possible D match to TRBD1 (5 bases). V lost 1 base and J lost 0, with 8 bases in between. Germline loops: CDR1 SGHKS, CDR2 YYEKEE (reference sequence). The CDR3 runs 15 residues. For the CDR3, the DNA is TGTGCCAGCAGCTTGTTAGGGGATAGCAATCAGCCCCAGCATTTT. Encoded protein: CASSLLGDSNQPQHF.

The rearrangement links TRBV7-2 to TRBJ2-3; 7 bases are a match to TRBD1. The V segment lost 1 base and the J segment 10 bases; nucleotides outside the gene matches: 17. The germline gives CDR1 SGHTA, CDR2 FQGNSA. This CDR3 has 17 residues. Written as DNA, the CDR3 is TGTGCCAGCAGCTTAGACGGGACAGCCAGGTCTACTCAGCCGCAGTATTTT. It specifies CASSLDGTARSTQPQYF.

This CDR3 is CASSSTYEQYF. In nucleotides, the CDR3 is TGTGCCAGCAGCTCAACCTACGAGCAGTACTTC. The V gene is TRBV7-9, the J gene TRBJ2-7; the D is unclear. Germline CDR1 is SEHNR and CDR2 is FQNEAQ (reference sequence). The germline V and J ends were trimmed by 4 bases and 2 bases, with 3 bases remaining between them. The CDR3 totals 11 residues.

This rearrangement joins TRBV7-9 to TRBJ2-2; D is perhaps TRBD1 (6 bases). Trimming shortened V by 5 bases and J by 0 bases, and 19 bases separated the two germline ends. Germline V gene sequence: CDR1 SEHNR, CDR2 FQNEAQ (reference sequence). The CDR3 totals 18 residues. The CDR3 DNA reads TGTGCCAGCAGCACCTCCCGGGACACAACCCCGAACACCGGGGAGCTGTTTTTT. Amino acid sequence: CASSTSRDTTPNTGELFF.

The chain recombines TRBV7-8 with TRBJ1-2; D is unclear. This CDR3 is built from 15 residues. Germline-derived CDR1 and CDR2 are SGHVS and FQNEAQ. Trimming stripped 0 bases from V and 1 base from J, with 9 bases between. The CDR3: CASSLAREGNYGYTF. CDR3 DNA: TGTGCCAGCAGCTTAGCGCGGGAGGGTAACTATGGCTACACCTTC. Looking up the rest from reference TRBV7-8 and TRBJ1-2 gives the full variable domain: GAGVSQSPRYKVAKRGQDVALRCDPISGHVSLFWYQQALGQGPEFLTYFQNEAQLDKSGLPSDRFFAERPEGSVSTLKIQRTQQEDSAVYLCASSLAREGNYGYTFGSGTRLTVV.

The chain couples TRBV6-5 to TRBJ2-5; unclear D gene. This CDR3 has 12 amino acids. V gave up 4 bases and J gave up 5 bases, with 8 bases separating them. CDR1 MNHEY and CDR2 SVGAGI come from the germline V gene. The CDR3 bases are TGTGCCAGCAGTTCCACCCGGGAGACCCAGTACTTC. Protein product: CASSSTRETQYF.

The gene calls are TRBV7-9 and TRBJ2-3, with 7 bases lining up with TRBD1. The germline CDR1 and CDR2 sequences are SEHNR and FQNEAQ (reference sequence). J lost 0 bases, V lost 8 bases, and 17 bases had no gene match. The CDR3 consists of 18 residues. The chain's CDR3 is CASENTQTGPGSTDTQYF. In DNA, the CDR3 is TGTGCCAGCGAGAATACCCAGACAGGGCCGGGTAGCACAGATACGCAGTATTTT.

V and J are TRBV14 and TRBJ1-1; TRBD1 aligns across 9 bases. Germline V gives CDR1 SGHDN, CDR2 FVKESK. With 4 bases clipped from V and 7 bases from J, the junction kept 13 bases outside the gene matches. The CDR3 has 16 residues. The DNA of the CDR3 is TGTGCCAGCAGCCCCGCCGACACAGGGGGCAGACGTGAAGCTTTCTTT. Its protein product is CASSPADTGGRREAFF.

This chain connects TRBV6-5 to TRBJ1-1; D remains unclear. Trimming took 6 bases from V and 1 from J, leaving 12 bases between them. Germline V gives CDR1 MNHEY, CDR2 SVGAGI. CDR3 length: 14 amino acids. CDR3: CASRKQTPNTEAFF. The CDR3, as DNA: TGTGCCAGCAGAAAACAGACCCCGAACACTGAAGCTTTCTTT.

The chain couples TRBV2 to TRBJ1-6; TRBD1 aligns across 7 bases. The germline CDR1 and CDR2 sequences are SNHLY and FYNNEI. J lost 8 bases, V lost 7 bases, and 8 bases had no gene match. This CDR3 has 14 amino acids. Here the CDR3 DNA reads TGTGCCAGCAAGACCCGACAGGGTTATTCACCCCTCCACTTT. As protein: CASKTRQGYSPLHF.

The rearrangement uses TRBV25-1 and TRBJ2-7; no definite D call. The V end lost 4 bases, the J end lost 8 bases, and 15 bases lay between the germline ends. Germline V CDR1 and CDR2: MGHDK, SYGVNS. This CDR3 contains 13 residues. CDR3 residues: CASSGQQTRQQYF. The CDR3 region has the DNA TGTGCCAGCAGTGGTCAACAGACCCGGCAGCAGTACTTC.

This sequence joins TRBV6-1 and TRBJ2-7, with a possible D match to TRBD2 (6 bases). The V gene's germline CDR1 is MNHNS and CDR2 SASEGT. The CDR3 contains 13 residues. V dropped 0 bases and J dropped 4 bases, with 7 bases sitting between them. This CDR3 is CASSEARGYEQYF. As DNA, the CDR3 is TGTGCCAGCAGTGAAGCGCGGGGTTACGAGCAGTACTTC.

The chain is built from TRBV7-2 and TRBJ1-2, with D hard to call. Trimming shortened V by 6 bases and J by 6 bases, and 14 bases separated the two germline ends. Germline V gene sequence: CDR1 SGHTA, CDR2 FQGNSA. The CDR3 extends over 13 amino acids. CDR3 loop: CASRTGLWDGYTF. The CDR3 DNA reads TGTGCCAGCAGGACCGGACTGTGGGATGGCTACACCTTC.

In this sample, this clone turned up a few times. The genes are TRBV10-3 and TRBJ1-5; 9 nucleotides agree with TRBD1. The V gene's germline CDR1 is ENHRY and CDR2 SYGVKD. Unmatched junction bases numbered 0, after V lost 4 bases and J lost 5 bases. This CDR3 region has 13 residues. CDR3 sequence (DNA): TGTGCCATCAGTGGGACAGGGGATCAGCCCCAGCATTTT. Protein: CAISGTGDQPQHF.

This chain links TRBV5-4 with TRBJ2-2; TRBD1 is a possible D gene (5 bases). The CDR3 sequence is 14 residues long. Looked up from germline, CDR1 is SGHNT and CDR2 is YYREEE (reference sequence). V lost 4 bases and J 9 bases, leaving 16 bases between the germline ends. The CDR3 protein is CASSVKTGVRELFF. The CDR3 DNA follows: TGTGCCAGCAGCGTGAAAACAGGTGTTCGGGAGCTGTTTTTT.

The V call is TRBV18, the J call TRBJ1-5, with TRBD1 identical over 8 bases. The CDR3 has 14 residues. Losses at the gene ends were 5 bases for V and 4 bases for J; bases not matched to a gene: 4. The germline V gene has CDR1 KGHSH and CDR2 LQKENI. This CDR3 is CASSSGTGNQPQHF. The CDR3 region has the DNA TGTGCCAGCTCATCCGGGACAGGTAATCAGCCCCAGCATTTT.

This chain uses TRBV11-2 with TRBJ1-3, with D perhaps matching TRBD1 (6 bases). Trimming removed 1 base from V and 5 bases from J, with 9 bases in between. The CDR3 runs 14 residues. The V gene's germline CDR1 is SGHAT and CDR2 FQNNGV. CDR3 loop: CASSLVRDRNTIYF. The CDR3 nucleotides read TGTGCCAGCAGCTTAGTTCGGGACAGAAACACCATATATTTT.

This chain links TRBV29-1 with TRBJ1-6; 8 bases line up with TRBD1. This CDR3 region has 13 residues. The V gene end was trimmed by 6 bases and the J gene end by 5 bases; junction bases not matched to a gene: 3. From germline, CDR1 is SQVTM and CDR2 ANQGSEA. The CDR3 reads CSVGQDNNSPLHF. The CDR3 DNA is TGCAGCGTGGGACAGGATAATAATTCACCCCTCCACTTT.

The chain uses TRBV2 and TRBJ1-6; 7 bases match TRBD1. CDR1 is SNHLY and CDR2 is FYNNEI in the germline V gene. After removal of 4 bases from V and 6 bases from J, the junction contained 6 bases not matched to a gene. This CDR3 comprises 15 residues. CDR3 loop: CASSVQGRGNSPLHF. CDR3 sequence (DNA): TGTGCCAGCAGTGTACAGGGGAGAGGTAATTCACCCCTCCACTTT.

This clone was counted a single time. The J gene is TRBJ1-1, the V gene TRBV7-2; D is unresolved. The CDR3 spans 15 residues. The V gene lost 4 bases and the J gene lost 8 bases, with 20 bases spanning the gap. The germline CDR1 and CDR2 sequences are SGHTA and FQGNSA. The CDR3 protein is CASSYQKSTGREAFF. The CDR3 DNA reads as TGTGCCAGCAGCTATCAGAAGTCTACCGGGAGAGAAGCTTTCTTT.

J is TRBJ2-4 and V is TRBV19, with D possibly matching TRBD2 (6 bases). The V gene's germline CDR1 is LNHDA and CDR2 SQIVND (reference sequence). The germline V and J ends were trimmed by 0 bases and 3 bases, with 9 bases remaining between them. CDR3 size: 15 residues. The CDR3 is CASSIEAGFKNIQYF. The CDR3, as DNA: TGTGCCAGTAGTATAGAGGCGGGATTCAAAAACATTCAGTACTTC.